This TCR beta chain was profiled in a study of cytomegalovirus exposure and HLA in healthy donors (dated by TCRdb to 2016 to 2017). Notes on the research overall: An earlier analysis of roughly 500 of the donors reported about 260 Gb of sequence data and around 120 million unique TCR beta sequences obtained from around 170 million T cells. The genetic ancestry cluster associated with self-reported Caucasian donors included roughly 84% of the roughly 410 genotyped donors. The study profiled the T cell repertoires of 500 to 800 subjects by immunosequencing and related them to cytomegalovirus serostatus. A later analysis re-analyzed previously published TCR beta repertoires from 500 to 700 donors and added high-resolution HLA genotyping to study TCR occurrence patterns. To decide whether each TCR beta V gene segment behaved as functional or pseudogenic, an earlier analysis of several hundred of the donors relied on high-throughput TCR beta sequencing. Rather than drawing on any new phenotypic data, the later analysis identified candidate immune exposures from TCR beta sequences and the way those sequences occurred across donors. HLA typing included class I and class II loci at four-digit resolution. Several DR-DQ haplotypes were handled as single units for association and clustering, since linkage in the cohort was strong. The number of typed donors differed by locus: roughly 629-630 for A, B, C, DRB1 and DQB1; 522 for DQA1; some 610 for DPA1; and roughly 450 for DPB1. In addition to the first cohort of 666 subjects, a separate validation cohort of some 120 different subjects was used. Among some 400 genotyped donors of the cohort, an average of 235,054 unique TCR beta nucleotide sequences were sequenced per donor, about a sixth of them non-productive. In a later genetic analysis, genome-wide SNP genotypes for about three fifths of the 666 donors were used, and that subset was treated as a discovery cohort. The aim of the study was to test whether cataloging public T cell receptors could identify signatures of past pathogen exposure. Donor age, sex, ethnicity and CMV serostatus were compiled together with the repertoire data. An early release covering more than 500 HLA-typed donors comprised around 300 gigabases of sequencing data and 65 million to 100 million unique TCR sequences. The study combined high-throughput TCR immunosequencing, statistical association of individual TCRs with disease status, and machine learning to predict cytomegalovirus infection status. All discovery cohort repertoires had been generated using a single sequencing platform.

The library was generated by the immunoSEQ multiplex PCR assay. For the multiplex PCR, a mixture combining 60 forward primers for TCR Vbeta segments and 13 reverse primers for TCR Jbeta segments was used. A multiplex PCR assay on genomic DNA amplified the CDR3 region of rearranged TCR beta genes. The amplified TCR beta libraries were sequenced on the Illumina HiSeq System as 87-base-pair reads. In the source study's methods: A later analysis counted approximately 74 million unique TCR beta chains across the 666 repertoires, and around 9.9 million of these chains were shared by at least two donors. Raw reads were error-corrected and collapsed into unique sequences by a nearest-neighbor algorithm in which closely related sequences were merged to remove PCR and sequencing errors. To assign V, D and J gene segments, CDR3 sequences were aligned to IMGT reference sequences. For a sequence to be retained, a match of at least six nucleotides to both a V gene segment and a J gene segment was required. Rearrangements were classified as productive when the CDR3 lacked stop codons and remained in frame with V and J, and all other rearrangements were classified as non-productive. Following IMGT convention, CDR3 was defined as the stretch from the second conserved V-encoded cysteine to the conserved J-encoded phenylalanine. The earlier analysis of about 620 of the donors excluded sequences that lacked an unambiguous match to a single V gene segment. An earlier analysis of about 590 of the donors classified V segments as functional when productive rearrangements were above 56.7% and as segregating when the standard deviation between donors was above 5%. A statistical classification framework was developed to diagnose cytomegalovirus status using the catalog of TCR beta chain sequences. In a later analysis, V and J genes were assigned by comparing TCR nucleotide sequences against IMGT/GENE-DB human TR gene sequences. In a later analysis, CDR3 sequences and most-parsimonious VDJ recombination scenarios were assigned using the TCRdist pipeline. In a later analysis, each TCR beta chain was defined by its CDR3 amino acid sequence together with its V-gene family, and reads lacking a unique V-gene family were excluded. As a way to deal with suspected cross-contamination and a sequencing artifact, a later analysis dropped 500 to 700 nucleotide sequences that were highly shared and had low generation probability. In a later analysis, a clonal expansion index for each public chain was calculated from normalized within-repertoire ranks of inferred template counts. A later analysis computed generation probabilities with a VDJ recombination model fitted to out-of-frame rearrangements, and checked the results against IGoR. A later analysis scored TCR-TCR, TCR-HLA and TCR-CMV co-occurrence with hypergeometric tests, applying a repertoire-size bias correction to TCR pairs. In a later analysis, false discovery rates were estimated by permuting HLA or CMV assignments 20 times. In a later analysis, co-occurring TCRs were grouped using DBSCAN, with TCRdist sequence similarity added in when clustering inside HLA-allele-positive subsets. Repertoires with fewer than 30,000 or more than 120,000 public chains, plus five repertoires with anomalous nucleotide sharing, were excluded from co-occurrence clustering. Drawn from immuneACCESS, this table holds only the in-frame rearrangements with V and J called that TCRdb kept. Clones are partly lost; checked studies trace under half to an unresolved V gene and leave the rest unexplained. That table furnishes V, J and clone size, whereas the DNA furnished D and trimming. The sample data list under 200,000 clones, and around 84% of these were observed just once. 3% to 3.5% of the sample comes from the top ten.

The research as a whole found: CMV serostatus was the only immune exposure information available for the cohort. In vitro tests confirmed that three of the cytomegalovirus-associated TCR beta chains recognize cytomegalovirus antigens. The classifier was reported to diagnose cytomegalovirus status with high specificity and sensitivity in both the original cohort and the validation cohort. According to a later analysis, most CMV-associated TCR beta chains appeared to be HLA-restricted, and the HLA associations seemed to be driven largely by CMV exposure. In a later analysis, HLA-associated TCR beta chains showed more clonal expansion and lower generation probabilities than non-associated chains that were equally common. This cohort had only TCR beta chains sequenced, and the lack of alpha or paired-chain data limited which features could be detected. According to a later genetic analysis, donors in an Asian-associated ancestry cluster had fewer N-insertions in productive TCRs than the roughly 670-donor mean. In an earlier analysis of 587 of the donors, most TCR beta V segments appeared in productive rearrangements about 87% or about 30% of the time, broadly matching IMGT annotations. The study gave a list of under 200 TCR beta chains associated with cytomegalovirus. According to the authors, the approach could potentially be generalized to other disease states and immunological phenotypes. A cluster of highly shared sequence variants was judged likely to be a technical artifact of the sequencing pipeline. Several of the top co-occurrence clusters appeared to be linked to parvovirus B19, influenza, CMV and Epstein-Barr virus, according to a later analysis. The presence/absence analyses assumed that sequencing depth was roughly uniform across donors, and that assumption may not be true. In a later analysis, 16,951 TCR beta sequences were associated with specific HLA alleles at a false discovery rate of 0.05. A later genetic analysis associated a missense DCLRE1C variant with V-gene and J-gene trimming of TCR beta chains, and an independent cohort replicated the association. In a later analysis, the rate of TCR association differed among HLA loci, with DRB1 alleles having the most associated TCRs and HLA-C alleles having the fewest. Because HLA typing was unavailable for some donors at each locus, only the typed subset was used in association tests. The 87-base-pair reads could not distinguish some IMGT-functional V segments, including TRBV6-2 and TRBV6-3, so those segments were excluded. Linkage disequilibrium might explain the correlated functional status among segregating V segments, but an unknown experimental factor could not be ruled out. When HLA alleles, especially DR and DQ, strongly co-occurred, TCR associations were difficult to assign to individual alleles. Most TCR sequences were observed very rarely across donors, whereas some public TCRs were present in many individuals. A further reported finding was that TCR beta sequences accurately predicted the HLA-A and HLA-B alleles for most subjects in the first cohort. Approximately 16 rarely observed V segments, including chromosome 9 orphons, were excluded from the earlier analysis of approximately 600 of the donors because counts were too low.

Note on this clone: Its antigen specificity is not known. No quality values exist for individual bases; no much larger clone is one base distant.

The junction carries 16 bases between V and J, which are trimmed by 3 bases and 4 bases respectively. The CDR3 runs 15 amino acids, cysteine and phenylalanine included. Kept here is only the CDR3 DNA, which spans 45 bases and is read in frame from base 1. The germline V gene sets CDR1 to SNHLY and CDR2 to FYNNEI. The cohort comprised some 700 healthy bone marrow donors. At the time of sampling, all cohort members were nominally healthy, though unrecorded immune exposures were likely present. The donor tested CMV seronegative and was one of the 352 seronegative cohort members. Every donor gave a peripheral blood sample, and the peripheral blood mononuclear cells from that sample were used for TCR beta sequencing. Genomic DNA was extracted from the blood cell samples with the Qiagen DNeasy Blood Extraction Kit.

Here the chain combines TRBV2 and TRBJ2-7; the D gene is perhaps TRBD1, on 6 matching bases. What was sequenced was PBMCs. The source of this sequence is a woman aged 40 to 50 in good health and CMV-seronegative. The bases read TGTGCCAGCAGTGATCCCCCAGGGGTTGGGTACGAGCAGTACTTC. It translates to CASSDPPGVGYEQYF.